The sequence of this T cell receptor beta chain was determined in a study of blood T cells in healthy people across ages. This clonotype has more than one count but fewer than ten. In germline, CDR1 is LGHDT, CDR2 YNNKEL (reference sequence). J was trimmed by 0 bases and V by 4 bases; bases with no gene match: 9. The length of the CDR3 is 16 residues. Through a sample-barcoded 5' primer and a J-beta primer mix, a second PCR was run for roughly 6 to 12 cycles. CDR3-containing paired-end reads numbered at least 2.5 million in each sample. MiXCR, applied by TCRdb to the 5' RACE reads, yields one record per CDR3 protein. Of over 1,500,000 distinct CDR3 sequences listed, around 42% are singletons.

This sequence originates from a human donor in good health. The chain recombines TRBV3-1 with TRBJ2-7, with 7 bases aligning to TRBD2. The material sequenced was blood. CDR3 amino acids: CASSLGGGRNSYEQYF. The CDR3 DNA reads as TGTGCCAGCAGCCTGGGCGGGGGACGTAACTCCTACGAGCAGTACTTC.